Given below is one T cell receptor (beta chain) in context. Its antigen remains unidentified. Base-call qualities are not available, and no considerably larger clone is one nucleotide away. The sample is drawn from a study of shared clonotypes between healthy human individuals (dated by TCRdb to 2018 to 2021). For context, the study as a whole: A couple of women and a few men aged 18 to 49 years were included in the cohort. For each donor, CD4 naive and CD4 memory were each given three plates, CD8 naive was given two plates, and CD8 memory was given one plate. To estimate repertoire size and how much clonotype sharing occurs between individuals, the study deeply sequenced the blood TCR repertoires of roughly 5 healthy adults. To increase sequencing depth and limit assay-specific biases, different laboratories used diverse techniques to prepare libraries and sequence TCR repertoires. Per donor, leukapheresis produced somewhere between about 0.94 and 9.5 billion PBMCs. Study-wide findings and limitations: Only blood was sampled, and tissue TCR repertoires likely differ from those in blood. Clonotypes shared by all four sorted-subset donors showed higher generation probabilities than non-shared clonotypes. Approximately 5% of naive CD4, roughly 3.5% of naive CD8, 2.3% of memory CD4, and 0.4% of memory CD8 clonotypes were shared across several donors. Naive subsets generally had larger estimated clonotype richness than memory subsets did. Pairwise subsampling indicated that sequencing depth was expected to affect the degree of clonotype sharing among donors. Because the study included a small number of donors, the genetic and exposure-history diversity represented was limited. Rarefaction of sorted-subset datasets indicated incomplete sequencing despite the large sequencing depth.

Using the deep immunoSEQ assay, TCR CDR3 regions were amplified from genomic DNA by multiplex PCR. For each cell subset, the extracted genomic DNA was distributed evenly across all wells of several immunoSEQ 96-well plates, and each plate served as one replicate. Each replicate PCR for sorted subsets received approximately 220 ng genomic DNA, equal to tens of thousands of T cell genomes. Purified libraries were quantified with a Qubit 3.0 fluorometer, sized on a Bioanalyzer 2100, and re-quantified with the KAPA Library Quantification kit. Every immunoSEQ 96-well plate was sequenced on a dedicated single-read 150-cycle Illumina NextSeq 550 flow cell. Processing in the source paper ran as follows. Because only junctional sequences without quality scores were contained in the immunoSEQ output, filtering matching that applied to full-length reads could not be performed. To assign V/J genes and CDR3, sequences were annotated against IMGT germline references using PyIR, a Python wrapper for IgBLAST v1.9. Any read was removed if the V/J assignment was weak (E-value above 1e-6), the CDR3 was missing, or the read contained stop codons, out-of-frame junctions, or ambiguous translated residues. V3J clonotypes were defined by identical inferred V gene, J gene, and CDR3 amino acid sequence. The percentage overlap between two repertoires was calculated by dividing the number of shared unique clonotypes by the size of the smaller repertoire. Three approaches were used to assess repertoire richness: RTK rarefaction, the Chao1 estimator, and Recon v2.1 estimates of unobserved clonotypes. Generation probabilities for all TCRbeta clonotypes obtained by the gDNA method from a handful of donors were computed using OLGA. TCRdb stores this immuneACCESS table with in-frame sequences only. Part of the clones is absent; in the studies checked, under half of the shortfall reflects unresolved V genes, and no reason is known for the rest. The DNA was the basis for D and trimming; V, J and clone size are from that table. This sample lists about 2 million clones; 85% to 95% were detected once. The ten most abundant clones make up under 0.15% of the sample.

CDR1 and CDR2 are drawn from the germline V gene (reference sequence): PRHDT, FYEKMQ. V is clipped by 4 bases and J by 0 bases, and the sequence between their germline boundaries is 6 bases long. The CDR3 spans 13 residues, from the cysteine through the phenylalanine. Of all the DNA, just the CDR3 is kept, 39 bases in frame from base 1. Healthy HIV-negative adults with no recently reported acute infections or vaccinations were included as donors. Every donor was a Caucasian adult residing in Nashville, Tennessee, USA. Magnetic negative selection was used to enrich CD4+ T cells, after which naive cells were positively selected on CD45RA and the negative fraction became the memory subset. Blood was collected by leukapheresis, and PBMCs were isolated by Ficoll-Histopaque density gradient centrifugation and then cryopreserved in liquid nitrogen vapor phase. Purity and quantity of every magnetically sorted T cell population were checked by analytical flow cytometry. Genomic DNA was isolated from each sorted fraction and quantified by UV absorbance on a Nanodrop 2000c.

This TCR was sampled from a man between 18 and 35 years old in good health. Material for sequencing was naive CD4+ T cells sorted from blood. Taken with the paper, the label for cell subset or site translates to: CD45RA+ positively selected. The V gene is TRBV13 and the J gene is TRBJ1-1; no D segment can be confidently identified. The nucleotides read TGTGCCAGCAGCTCCACAGTGAACACTGAAGCTTTCTTT. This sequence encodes CASSSTVNTEAFF.